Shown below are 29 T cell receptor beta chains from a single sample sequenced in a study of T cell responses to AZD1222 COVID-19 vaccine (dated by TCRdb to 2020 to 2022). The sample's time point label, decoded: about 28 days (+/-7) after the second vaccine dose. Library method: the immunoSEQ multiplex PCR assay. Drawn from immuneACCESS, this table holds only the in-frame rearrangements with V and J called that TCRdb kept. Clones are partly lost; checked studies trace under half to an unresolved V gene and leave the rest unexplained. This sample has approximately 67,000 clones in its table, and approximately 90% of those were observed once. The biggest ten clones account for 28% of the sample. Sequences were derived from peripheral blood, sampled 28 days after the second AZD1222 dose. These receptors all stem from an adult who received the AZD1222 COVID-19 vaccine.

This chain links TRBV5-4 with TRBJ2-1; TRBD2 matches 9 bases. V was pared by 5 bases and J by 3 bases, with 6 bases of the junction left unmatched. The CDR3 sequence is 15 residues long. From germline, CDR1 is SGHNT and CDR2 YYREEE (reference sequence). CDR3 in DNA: TGTGCCAGCAGGGCCGGCGGGAGGGACTACAATGAGCAGTTCTTC. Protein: CASRAGGRDYNEQFF.

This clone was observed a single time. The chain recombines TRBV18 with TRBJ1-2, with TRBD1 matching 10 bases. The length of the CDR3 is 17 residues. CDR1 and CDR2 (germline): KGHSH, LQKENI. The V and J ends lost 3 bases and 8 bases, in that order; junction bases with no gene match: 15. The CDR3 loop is CASSPASNAGTGDGYTF. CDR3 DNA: TGTGCCAGCTCACCGGCATCGAATGCCGGGACAGGGGACGGCTACACCTTC.

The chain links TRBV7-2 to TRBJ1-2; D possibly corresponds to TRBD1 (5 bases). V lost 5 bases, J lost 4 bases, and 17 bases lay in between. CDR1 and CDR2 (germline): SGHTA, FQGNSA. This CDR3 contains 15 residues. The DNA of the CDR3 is TGTGCCAGCAGCCAAGGACACCCAGGTAGCTATGGCTACACCTTC. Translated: CASSQGHPGSYGYTF.

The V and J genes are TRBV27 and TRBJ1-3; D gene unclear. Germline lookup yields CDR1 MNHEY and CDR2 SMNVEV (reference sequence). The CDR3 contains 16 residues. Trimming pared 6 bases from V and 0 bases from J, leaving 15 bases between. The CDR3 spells CASRDVSPYSGNTIYF. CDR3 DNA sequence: TGTGCCAGCAGGGACGTTAGCCCTTACTCTGGAAACACCATATATTTT.

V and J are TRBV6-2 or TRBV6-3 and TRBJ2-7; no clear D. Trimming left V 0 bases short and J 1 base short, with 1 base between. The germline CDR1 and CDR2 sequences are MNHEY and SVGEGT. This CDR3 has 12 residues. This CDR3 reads CASSYSSYEQYF. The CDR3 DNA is TGTGCCAGCAGTTACTCGTCCTACGAGCAGTACTTC.

CDR3 sequence: CASRRDRDSLYGYTF. The CDR3 DNA is TGTGCCAGCAGGAGAGACCGAGACAGTCTCTATGGCTACACCTTC. The chain couples TRBV6-5 to TRBJ1-2; a possible D gene is TRBD1 (5 bases). Germline V gene sequence: CDR1 MNHEY, CDR2 SVGAGI. This CDR3 spans 15 amino acids. Between the trimmed V and J ends, which lost 6 bases and 4 bases, there was a span of 18 bases.

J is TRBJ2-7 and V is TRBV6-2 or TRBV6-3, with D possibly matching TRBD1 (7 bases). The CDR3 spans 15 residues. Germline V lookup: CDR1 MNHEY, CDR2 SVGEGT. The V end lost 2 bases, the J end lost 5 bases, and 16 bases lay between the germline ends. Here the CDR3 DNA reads TGTGCCAGCAGTTACCTGGGGCAGGGGGGTCACGAGCAGTACTTC. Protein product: CASSYLGQGGHEQYF.

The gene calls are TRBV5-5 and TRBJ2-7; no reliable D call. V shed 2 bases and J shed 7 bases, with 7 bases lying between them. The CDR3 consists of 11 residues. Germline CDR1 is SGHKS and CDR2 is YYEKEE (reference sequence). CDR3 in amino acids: CASSLNGEQYF. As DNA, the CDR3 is TGTGCCAGCAGCTTAAATGGGGAGCAGTACTTC.

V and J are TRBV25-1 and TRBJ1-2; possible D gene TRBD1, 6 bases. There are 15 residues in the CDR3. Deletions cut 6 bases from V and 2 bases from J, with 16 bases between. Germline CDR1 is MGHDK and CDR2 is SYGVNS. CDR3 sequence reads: CASRPDRLGNYGYTF. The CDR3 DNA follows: TGTGCCAGCAGACCAGACAGGTTAGGAAACTATGGCTACACCTTC.

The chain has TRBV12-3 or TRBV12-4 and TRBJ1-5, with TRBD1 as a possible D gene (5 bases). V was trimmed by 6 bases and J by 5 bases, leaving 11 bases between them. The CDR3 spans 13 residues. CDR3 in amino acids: CASREGFDQPQHF. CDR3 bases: TGTGCCAGCAGGGAGGGGTTCGATCAGCCCCAGCATTTT.

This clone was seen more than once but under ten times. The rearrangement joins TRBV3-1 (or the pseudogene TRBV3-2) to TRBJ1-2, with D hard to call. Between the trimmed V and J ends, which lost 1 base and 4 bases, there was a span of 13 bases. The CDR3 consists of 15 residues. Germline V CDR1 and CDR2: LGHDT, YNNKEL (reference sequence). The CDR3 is CASSQGVLGIYGYTF. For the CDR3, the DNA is TGTGCCAGCAGCCAAGGGGTACTGGGGATCTATGGCTACACCTTC.

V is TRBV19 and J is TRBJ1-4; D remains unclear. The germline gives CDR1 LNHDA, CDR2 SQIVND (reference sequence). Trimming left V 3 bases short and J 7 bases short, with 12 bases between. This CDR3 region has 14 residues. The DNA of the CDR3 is TGTGCCAGTAGTATGGCCAGGTACGGTGAAAAACTGTTTTTT. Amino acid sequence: CASSMARYGEKLFF.

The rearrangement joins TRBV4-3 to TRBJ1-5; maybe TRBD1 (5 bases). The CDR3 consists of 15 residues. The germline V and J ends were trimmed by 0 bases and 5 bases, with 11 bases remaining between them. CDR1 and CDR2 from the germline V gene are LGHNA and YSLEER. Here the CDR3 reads CASSQDGGKDQPQHF. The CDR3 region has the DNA TGCGCCAGCAGCCAAGATGGGGGGAAGGATCAGCCCCAGCATTTT.

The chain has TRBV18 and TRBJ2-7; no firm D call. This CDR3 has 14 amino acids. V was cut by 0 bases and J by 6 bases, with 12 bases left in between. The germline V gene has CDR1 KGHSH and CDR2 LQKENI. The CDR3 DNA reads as TGTGCCAGCTCACCACCCGGCCTTCGCGGCGAGCAGTACTTC. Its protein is CASSPPGLRGEQYF.

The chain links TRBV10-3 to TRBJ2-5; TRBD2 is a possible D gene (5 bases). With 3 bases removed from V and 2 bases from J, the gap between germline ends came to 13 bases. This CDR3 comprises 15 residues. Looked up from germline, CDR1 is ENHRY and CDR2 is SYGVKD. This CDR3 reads CAISDGNGEQETQYF. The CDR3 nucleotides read TGTGCCATCAGTGACGGGAATGGGGAACAAGAGACCCAGTACTTC.

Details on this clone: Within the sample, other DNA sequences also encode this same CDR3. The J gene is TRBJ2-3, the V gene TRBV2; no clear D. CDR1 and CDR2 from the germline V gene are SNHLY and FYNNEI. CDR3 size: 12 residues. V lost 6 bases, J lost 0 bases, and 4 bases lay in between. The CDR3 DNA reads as TGTGCCAGCAGCTTTAGCACAGATACGCAGTATTTT. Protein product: CASSFSTDTQYF.

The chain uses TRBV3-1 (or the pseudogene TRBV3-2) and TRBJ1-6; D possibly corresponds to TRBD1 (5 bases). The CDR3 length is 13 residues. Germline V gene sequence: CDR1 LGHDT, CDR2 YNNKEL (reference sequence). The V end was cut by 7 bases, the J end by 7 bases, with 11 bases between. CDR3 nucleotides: TGTGCCAGCACCCTCGGGGGGAATTCACCCCTCCACTTT. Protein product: CASTLGGNSPLHF.

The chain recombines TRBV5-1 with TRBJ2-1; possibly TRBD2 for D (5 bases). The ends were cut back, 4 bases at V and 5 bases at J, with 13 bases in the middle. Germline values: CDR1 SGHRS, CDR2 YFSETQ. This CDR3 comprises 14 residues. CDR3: CASSPMDFNNEQFF. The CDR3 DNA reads TGCGCCAGCAGCCCAATGGACTTCAACAATGAGCAGTTCTTC.

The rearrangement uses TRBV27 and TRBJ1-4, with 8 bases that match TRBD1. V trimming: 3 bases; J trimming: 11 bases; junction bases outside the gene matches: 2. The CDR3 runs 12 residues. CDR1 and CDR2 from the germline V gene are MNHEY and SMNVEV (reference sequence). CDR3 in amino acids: CASSFRQGKLFF. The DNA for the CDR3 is TGTGCCAGCAGTTTCCGACAGGGGAAACTGTTTTTT.

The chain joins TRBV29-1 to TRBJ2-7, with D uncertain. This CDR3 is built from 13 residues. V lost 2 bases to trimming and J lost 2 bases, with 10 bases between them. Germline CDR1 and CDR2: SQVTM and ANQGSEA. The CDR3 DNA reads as TGCAGCGTTGAACTGGGTAGGCCCTACGAGCAGTACTTC. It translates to CSVELGRPYEQYF.

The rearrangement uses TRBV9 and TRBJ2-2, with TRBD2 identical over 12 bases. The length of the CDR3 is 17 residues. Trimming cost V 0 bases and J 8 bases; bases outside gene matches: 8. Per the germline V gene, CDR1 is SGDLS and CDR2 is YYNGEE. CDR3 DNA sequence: TGTGCCAGCAGCGTAGAACTAGCGGGAGGTCTTGGGGGGGAGCTGTTTTTT. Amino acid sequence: CASSVELAGGLGGELFF.

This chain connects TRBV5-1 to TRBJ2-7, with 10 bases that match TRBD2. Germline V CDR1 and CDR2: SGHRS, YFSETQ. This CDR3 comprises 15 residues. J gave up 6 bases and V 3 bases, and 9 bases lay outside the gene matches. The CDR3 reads CASSSAGGLASEQYF. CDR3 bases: TGCGCCAGCAGCTCCGCGGGGGGACTAGCGAGCGAGCAGTACTTC.

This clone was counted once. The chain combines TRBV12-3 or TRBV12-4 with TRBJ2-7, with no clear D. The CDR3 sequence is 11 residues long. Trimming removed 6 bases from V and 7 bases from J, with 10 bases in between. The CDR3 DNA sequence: TGTGCCAGCAGGGGTTCTGGAGAGCAGTACTTC. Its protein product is CASRGSGEQYF.

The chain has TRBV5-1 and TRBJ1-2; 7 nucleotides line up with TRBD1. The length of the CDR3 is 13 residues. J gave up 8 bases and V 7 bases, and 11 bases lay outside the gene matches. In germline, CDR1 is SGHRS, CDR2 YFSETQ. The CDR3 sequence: CASRGQEIMGYTF. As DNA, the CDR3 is TGCGCCAGCCGAGGACAGGAGATAATGGGCTACACCTTC. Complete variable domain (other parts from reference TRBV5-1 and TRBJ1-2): KAGVTQTPRYLIKTRGQQVTLSCSPISGHRSVSWYQQTPGQGLQFLFEYFSETQRNKGNFPGRFSGRQFSNSRSEMNVSTLELGDSALYLCASRGQEIMGYTFGSGTRLTVV.

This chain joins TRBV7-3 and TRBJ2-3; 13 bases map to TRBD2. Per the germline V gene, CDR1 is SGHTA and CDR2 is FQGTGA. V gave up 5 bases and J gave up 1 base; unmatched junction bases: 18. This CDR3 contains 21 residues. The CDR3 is CASSPSLGLAGDRPGTDTQYF. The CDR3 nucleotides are TGTGCCAGCAGCCCAAGCCTTGGACTAGCGGGAGATAGACCCGGCACAGATACGCAGTATTTT. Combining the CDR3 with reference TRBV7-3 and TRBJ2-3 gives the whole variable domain GAGVSQTPSNKVTEKGKYVELRCDPISGHTALYWYRQSLGQGPEFLIYFQGTGAADDSGLPNDRFFAVRPEGSVSTLKIQRTERGDSAVYLCASSPSLGLAGDRPGTDTQYFGPGTRLTVL.

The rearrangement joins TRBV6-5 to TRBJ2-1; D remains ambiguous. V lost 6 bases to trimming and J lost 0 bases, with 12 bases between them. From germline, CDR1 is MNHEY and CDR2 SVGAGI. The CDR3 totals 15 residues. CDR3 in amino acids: CASSLGRGSYNEQFF. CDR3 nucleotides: TGTGCCAGCAGCCTCGGACGAGGCTCCTACAATGAGCAGTTCTTC.

The CDR3 nucleotides read TGTGCCAGCAGTCGTACAGGGGGCGGCTACACCTTC. It is translated as CASSRTGGGYTF. The chain links TRBV6-5 to TRBJ1-2; 9 bases match TRBD1. This CDR3 has 12 residues. Germline values: CDR1 MNHEY, CDR2 SVGAGI. The J segment lost 8 bases and the V segment lost 5 bases, leaving 3 bases of the junction unmatched.

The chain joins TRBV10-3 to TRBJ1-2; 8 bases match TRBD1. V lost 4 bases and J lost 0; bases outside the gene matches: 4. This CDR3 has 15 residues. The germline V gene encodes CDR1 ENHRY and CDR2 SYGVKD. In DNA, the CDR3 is TGTGCCATCAGTGTGGGGACAGGTCCTAACTATGGCTACACCTTC. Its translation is CAISVGTGPNYGYTF.

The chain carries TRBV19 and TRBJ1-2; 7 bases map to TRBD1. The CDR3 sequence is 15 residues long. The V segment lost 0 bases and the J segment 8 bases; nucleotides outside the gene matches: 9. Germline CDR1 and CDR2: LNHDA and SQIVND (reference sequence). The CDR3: CASSIDRDSFGGYTF. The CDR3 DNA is TGTGCCAGTAGTATAGATCGGGACAGTTTCGGGGGCTACACCTTC.